Presented here are 8 T cell receptor beta chains from one specimen sequenced in a study of T cells in Graves' hyperthyroidism and ophthalmopathy. Amplification of TCR beta CDR3 regions was performed using RNA transcripts as template. TCR CDR3 regions were first amplified by RT-PCR with HTBI primers. TCRdb re-called the multiplex PCR reads through MiXCR, storing one row per CDR3 protein. The profile shows about 610,000 distinct CDR3 sequences, about 15% of them singletons. Sequenced: blood. Every receptor here comes from a woman between 40 and 50 years old with Graves' ophthalmopathy.

V gene TRBV3-1 combines with J gene TRBJ2-7, with 8 bases lining up with TRBD1. V shed 3 bases and J 3 bases; nucleotides not matched to a gene: 10. This CDR3 comprises 16 residues. The V gene's germline CDR1 is LGHDT and CDR2 YNNKEL (reference sequence). As DNA, the CDR3 is TGTGCCAGCAGCCACCCCGGACAGGGCGGTCACTACGAGCAGTACTTC. It yields the protein CASSHPGQGGHYEQYF.

About this clonotype itself: This sequence may be a read error, since a much larger clone differs from it by one base. This chain links TRBV29-1 with TRBJ2-2; 9 bases match TRBD1. Germline assignment: CDR1 SQVTM and CDR2 ANQGSEA. The CDR3 extends over 13 amino acids. The CDR3 region is CSVVQGAGGELLF. CDR3 DNA: TGCAGCGTTGTACAGGGGGCTGGTGGGGAGCTGCTTTTT.

This clonotype occurred many times. The chain has TRBV5-1 and TRBJ2-6; D perhaps matches TRBD1 (5 bases). Germline CDR1 reads SGHRS; CDR2 reads YFSETQ. V lost 2 bases, J lost 0 bases, and 12 bases lay in between. The CDR3 loop spans 17 amino acids. The CDR3 DNA reads TGCGCCAGCAGCTTAACAGGTTGGAGCTCTGGGGCCAACGTCCTGACTTTC. It codes for CASSLTGWSSGANVLTF. Together with reference TRBV5-1 and TRBJ2-6, the CDR3 gives the full variable domain: KAGVTQTPRYLIKTRGQQVTLSCSPISGHRSVSWYQQTPGQGLQFLFEYFSETQRNKGNFPGRFSGRQFSNSRSEMNVSTLELGDSALYLCASSLTGWSSGANVLTFGAGSRLTVL.

The chain recombines TRBV13 with TRBJ2-3; 7 bases line up with TRBD2. This CDR3 is built from 17 residues. V shed 3 bases, J shed 1 base, and the junction held 10 bases outside the gene matches. Germline lookup yields CDR1 PRHDT and CDR2 FYEKMQ (reference sequence). CDR3 coding DNA: TGTGCCAGCAGCTTCCTTGGGAGGGCGCTTGGCACAGATACGCAGTATTTT. Its protein product is CASSFLGRALGTDTQYF.

This clonotype has at least ten counts. The chain employs TRBV6-5 and TRBJ2-2; D is uncertain. Trimming took 10 bases from V and 4 from J, leaving 34 bases between them. The length of the CDR3 is 20 residues. The germline V gene encodes CDR1 MNHEY and CDR2 SVGAGI. This CDR3 reads CANLPPGCPRLHFLTGELFF. CDR3 in DNA: TGTGCCAACCTACCCCCCGGATGTCCCAGGCTACACTTCCTCACCGGGGAGCTGTTTTTT.

At least ten counts were recorded for this clonotype. The CDR3 region has the DNA TGTGCCATCAGTGAATCTTCAGGGGGCATGGAGACCCAGTACTTC. This translates into CAISESSGGMETQYF. The rearrangement links TRBV10-3 to TRBJ2-5; 8 nucleotides align to TRBD1. The V segment lost 3 bases and the J segment 5 bases; nucleotides outside the gene matches: 8. The CDR3 spans 15 residues. Germline CDR1 and CDR2: ENHRY and SYGVKD.

This clonotype was counted ten times or more. The rearrangement joins TRBV12-3 or TRBV12-4 to TRBJ1-5; 10 bases match TRBD1. The V gene end was trimmed by 1 base and the J gene end by 6 bases; junction bases not matched to a gene: 3. The CDR3 loop spans 15 amino acids. Here the CDR3 reads CASSLGQGASQPQHF. The CDR3 DNA reads as TGTGCCAGCAGTTTAGGACAGGGGGCAAGTCAGCCCCAGCATTTT.

The chain couples TRBV11-2 to TRBJ1-2; D might be TRBD1 (5 bases). This CDR3 region has 16 residues. Trimming shortened V by 5 bases and J by 8 bases, and 24 bases separated the two germline ends. Germline V gene lookup returns CDR1 SGHAT and CDR2 FQNNGV. Written as DNA, the CDR3 is TGTGCCAGCAGCCCCCTGGTGACATGGGGGAGATCGGGCTACACCTTC. It translates to CASSPLVTWGRSGYTF.